These 10 T cell receptor beta chains share one sample of origin, sequenced in a study of metastatic and nonmetastatic thyroid tumors. TCRdb re-called the PCR reads with MiXCR. The sample lists about 40,000 clones, more than 9.5% seen once, with under 30% in the top ten. No treatment had been given to any patient before thyroid surgery. Sequenced sample: blood. These receptors all come from a female donor with papillary thyroid cancer or a benign thyroid nodule (not recorded which). Some clones in this sample may be carry-over from other donors' samples.

This clone was seen repeatedly, ten times or more. The V call is TRBV6-5, the J call TRBJ2-7; possible D gene TRBD2, 5 bases. V lost 5 bases and J 1 base, leaving 12 bases between the germline ends. Germline loops: CDR1 MNHEY, CDR2 SVGAGI. This CDR3 spans 14 amino acids. The chain's CDR3 is CASSTHRDSYEQYF. The CDR3 coding sequence is TGTGCCAGCAGTACTCACCGGGATTCCTACGAGCAGTACTTC.

At least ten counts were recorded for this clone. The CDR3 bases are TGTGCCAGCGGACTGTGGGGGGACACCGGGGAGCTGTTTTTT. It translates to CASGLWGDTGELFF. This sequence joins TRBV2 and TRBJ2-2; tentatively, D is TRBD2 (6 bases). From germline, CDR1 is SNHLY and CDR2 FYNNEI. Trimming removed 8 bases from V and 3 bases from J, with 13 bases in between. The CDR3 contains 14 residues.

This clone was found once. V gene TRBV11-1 combines with J gene TRBJ2-3; TRBD1 matches at 7 bases. This CDR3 region has 15 residues. Germline lookup yields CDR1 SGHAT and CDR2 FQDESV (reference sequence). The J segment lost 5 bases and the V segment lost 7 bases, leaving 12 bases of the junction unmatched. In nucleotides, the CDR3 is TGTGCCAGCACCAAGGGACAGCCCCCGGGAGATACGCAGTATTTT. This translates into CASTKGQPPGDTQYF. The full variable domain, in which reference TRBV11-1 and TRBJ2-3 provide the parts outside the CDR3, is EAEVAQSPRYKITEKSQAVAFWCDPISGHATLYWYRQILGQGPELLVQFQDESVVDDSQLPKDRFSAERLKGVDSTLKIQPAELGDSAMYLCASTKGQPPGDTQYFGPGTRLTVL.

Ten or more counts support this clone. The chain joins TRBV20-1 to TRBJ2-7, with 12 bases lining up with TRBD2. The junction had 5 bases not matched to a gene; V was cut back by 4 bases and J by 4 bases. This CDR3 has 14 residues. CDR1 and CDR2 (germline): DFQATT, SNEGSKA (reference sequence). The CDR3 DNA follows: TGCAGTGCTATCGGACTAGCGGGGAGATACGAGCAGTACTTC. Translation: CSAIGLAGRYEQYF.

The V gene is TRBV11-2, the J gene TRBJ1-6; D gene uncertain. The CDR3 loop spans 18 amino acids. Germline V gene data show CDR1 as SGHAT and CDR2 as FQNNGV. Trimming left V 5 bases short and J 9 bases short, with 26 bases between. The DNA of the CDR3 is TGTGCCAGCAGCATCAGAGGAATACGGGCCAACTGGGTTTCACCCCTCCACTTT. Encoded protein: CASSIRGIRANWVSPLHF.

This clone occurred many times. The V gene is TRBV5-1, the J gene TRBJ2-1; the D is unclear. This CDR3 comprises 14 residues. With 2 bases removed from V and 8 bases from J, the gap between germline ends came to 14 bases. The germline V gene has CDR1 SGHRS and CDR2 YFSETQ. CDR3 DNA sequence: TGCGCCAGCAGCTTACCGGGTACTGGGGATGAGCAGTTCTTC. Its protein is CASSLPGTGDEQFF.

This clone was observed many times. This sequence joins TRBV28 and TRBJ1-5, with 10 nucleotides matching TRBD1. Per germline, CDR1 MDHEN and CDR2 SYDVKM. V shed 6 bases, J shed 4 bases, and the junction held 9 bases outside the gene matches. This CDR3 has 16 residues. CDR3 sequence (DNA): TGTGCCAGCAGCTGGGGGAGGACAGGGGGAAATCAGCCCCAGCATTTT. Its translation: CASSWGRTGGNQPQHF. The full variable domain, with the rest looked up from reference TRBV28 and TRBJ1-5, is DVKVTQSSRYLVKRTGEKVFLECVQDMDHENMFWYRQDPGLGLRLIYFSYDVKMKEKGDIPEGYSVSREKKERFSLILESASTNQTSMYLCASSWGRTGGNQPQHFGDGTRLSIL.

This clone appeared many times. V gene TRBV30 combines with J gene TRBJ2-2; D gene unclear. Germline CDR1 GTSNPN, CDR2 SVGIG (reference sequence). Between the trimmed V and J ends, which lost 1 base and 6 bases, there was a span of 6 bases. CDR3 length: 12 amino acids. Here the CDR3 DNA reads TGTGCCTGGAGTGACAGTGCCGGGGAGCTGTTTTTT. It specifies CAWSDSAGELFF.

This clone was seen repeatedly, ten times or more. This rearrangement joins TRBV14 to TRBJ2-3; D is ambiguous. This CDR3 has 14 amino acids. Germline CDR1 and CDR2: SGHDN and FVKESK. Trimming shortened V by 1 base and J by 4 bases, and 9 bases separated the two germline ends. CDR3: CASSQVNRADTQYF. In DNA form, the CDR3 reads TGTGCCAGCAGCCAAGTAAACCGGGCAGATACGCAGTATTTT.

The chain employs TRBV11-2 and TRBJ1-1, with D unresolved. The V end lost 4 bases, the J end lost 0 bases, and 15 bases lay between the germline ends. The CDR3 spans 16 residues. Looked up from germline, CDR1 is SGHAT and CDR2 is FQNNGV. The CDR3 DNA reads TGTGCCAGCAGCTCCCTGGACTCAATGCTGAACACTGAAGCTTTCTTT. This gives the protein CASSSLDSMLNTEAFF.